These 32 T cell receptor beta chains came from one sample sequenced in a study of shared clonotypes between healthy human individuals. Here immunoSEQ multiplex PCR was the method, and the copy in TCRdb shows in-frame clones only, minus some. The sample consists of about 490,000 clones, roughly four fifths of them appearing once. The source material was PBMCs. Receptor source: a woman in her forties in good health. Some clones in this sample may be carry-over from other donors' samples.

In this sample, this clone turned up a few times. The chain links TRBV7-9 to TRBJ2-7; D uncertain. Trimming removed 5 bases from V and 3 bases from J, with 14 bases in between. Germline V gene sequence: CDR1 SEHNR, CDR2 FQNEAQ (reference sequence). The CDR3 loop spans 14 amino acids. The CDR3: CASSPQIAVYEQYF. DNA for the CDR3: TGTGCCAGCAGCCCCCAAATCGCAGTCTACGAGCAGTACTTC.

J is TRBJ2-5 and V is TRBV5-1; D may be TRBD2 (6 bases). The ends were cut back, 0 bases at V and 5 bases at J, with 14 bases in the middle. This CDR3 comprises 15 residues. In germline, CDR1 is SGHRS, CDR2 YFSETQ. The CDR3 loop reads CASSLGGVGYETQYF. The CDR3 DNA sequence: TGCGCCAGCAGCTTGGGCGGGGTTGGGTATGAGACCCAGTACTTC.

This clone was recorded once. The chain has TRBV14 and TRBJ2-2; a weak D match, TRBD2 (6 bases). Germline V gene sequence: CDR1 SGHDN, CDR2 FVKESK. The CDR3 is 16 residues long. Trimming took off 4 bases at V and 1 base at J, with 13 bases between the two ends. Here the CDR3 DNA reads TGTGCCAGCAGCCCCGGTTATAGCGGGAACACCGGGGAGCTGTTTTTT. Protein product: CASSPGYSGNTGELFF. Full variable domain (remainder filled in from reference TRBV14 and TRBJ2-2): EAGVTQFPSHSVIEKGQTVTLRCDPISGHDNLYWYRRVMGKEIKFLLHFVKESKQDESGMPNNRFLAERTGGTYSTLKVQPAELEDSGVYFCASSPGYSGNTGELFFGEGSRLTVL.

The chain recombines TRBV21-1 with TRBJ2-7; the table calls TRBD2, which could not be checked here. TRBV21-1 is a documented pseudogene. This CDR3 spans 12 amino acids. In DNA, the CDR3 is TGTGCCGCCAGCGGGGAGGCTTACGAGCAGTACTTC. Translation gives CAASGEAYEQYF.

The rearrangement uses TRBV14 and TRBJ2-2, with a weak D call TRBD2 (6 bases). Trimming cost V 3 bases and J 5 bases, with 19 bases left between them. Germline assignment: CDR1 SGHDN and CDR2 FVKESK. The CDR3 is made up of 17 amino acids. CDR3 nucleotide sequence: TGTGCCAGCAGCCAGGATTCCGGTCTAGCGAGAACCGGGGAGCTGTTTTTT. Its translation: CASSQDSGLARTGELFF.

V and J are TRBV28 and TRBJ1-1, with a possible D match to TRBD1 (6 bases). The CDR3 runs 14 residues. Trimming took 7 bases from V and 7 from J, leaving 19 bases between them. Germline CDR1 and CDR2: MDHEN and SYDVKM. The CDR3 spells CASTITGLWVEAFF. CDR3 in DNA: TGTGCCAGCACTATTACAGGGTTGTGGGTTGAAGCTTTCTTT.

V and J are TRBV29-1 and TRBJ2-3; 7 bases are shared with TRBD1. V lost 5 bases and J lost 1; bases outside the gene matches: 3. Germline V gene lookup returns CDR1 SQVTM and CDR2 ANQGSEA. This CDR3 comprises 13 residues. CDR3 amino acids: CSVSQGGTDTQYF. Here the CDR3 DNA reads TGCAGCGTTTCCCAGGGGGGCACAGATACGCAGTATTTT.

The rearrangement joins TRBV5-4 to TRBJ2-3, with 13 bases that match TRBD2. Looked up from germline, CDR1 is SGHNT and CDR2 is YYREEE (reference sequence). Germline trimming cut 4 bases from V and 13 bases from J; bases unmatched to any gene: 3. The CDR3 length is 12 residues. CDR3 residues: CASSHGLAGEYF. For the CDR3, the DNA is TGTGCCAGCAGCCATGGACTAGCGGGGGAGTATTTT.

Regarding this clone: This clone may be a read error of a much larger clone one base away. The CDR3 end shows no conserved phenylalanine or tryptophan, and so a read error is likely. The CDR3 loop reads CASSPPGQGKNIQYY. CDR3 sequence (DNA): TGTGCCAGCAGCCCACCGGGACAGGGAAAAAACATTCAGTACTAC. The chain employs TRBV28 and TRBJ2-4; 9 nucleotides match TRBD1. The CDR3 spans 15 residues. V dropped 6 bases and J dropped 4; count of bases not matched to a gene: 7. Looked up from germline, CDR1 is MDHEN and CDR2 is SYDVKM.

This clone was counted a few times. This may be a read error, as it is one base from a much larger clone. CDR3 sequence: CVWTKGGDYGYTF. CDR3 in DNA: TGTGTCTGGACCAAGGGTGGCGACTATGGCTACACCTTC. This chain connects TRBV30 to TRBJ1-2; D not certain. From germline, CDR1 is GTSNPN and CDR2 SVGIG (reference sequence). The CDR3 sequence is 13 residues long.

The gene calls are TRBV27 and TRBJ1-2; D possibly corresponds to TRBD1 (5 bases). This CDR3 spans 14 amino acids. Germline CDR1 and CDR2: MNHEY and SMNVEV (reference sequence). The V gene lost 6 bases and the J gene lost 8 bases, with 19 bases spanning the gap. The CDR3 loop reads CASSYGRGAGGYTF. As DNA, the CDR3 is TGTGCCAGCAGCTACGGTCGAGGGGCGGGCGGCTACACCTTC.

This clone has a count of ten or more. The CDR3, as DNA: TGCACCAGCAGCCAAGAGGGTATTAGAGGGACAGGGCCCACAGATACGCAGTATTTT. As protein: CTSSQEGIRGTGPTDTQYF. The rearrangement joins TRBV1 to TRBJ2-3; the table gives TRBD1 as D, unverified against the DNA. TRBV1 is deemed a pseudogene. The length of the CDR3 is 19 residues.

This chain uses TRBV5-1 with TRBJ2-7; TRBD1 is a possible D gene (6 bases). Germline V gene lookup returns CDR1 SGHRS and CDR2 YFSETQ. Between the trimmed V and J ends, which lost 5 bases and 6 bases, there was a span of 24 bases. This CDR3 comprises 16 residues. The CDR3 region is CASSPARTAGNGEQYF. CDR3 nucleotide sequence: TGCGCCAGCAGTCCCGCCCGGACAGCCGGGAATGGCGAGCAGTACTTC.

The chain links TRBV4-2 to TRBJ2-3; 12 positions agree with TRBD2. Germline trimming cut 4 bases from V and 5 bases from J; bases unmatched to any gene: 7. Germline assignment: CDR1 LGHNA and CDR2 YNFKEQ. The CDR3 contains 16 residues. The CDR3 reads CASSPKTSGSGDTQYF. CDR3 in DNA: TGTGCCAGCAGCCCAAAGACTAGCGGGAGTGGAGATACGCAGTATTTT.

CDR3 loop: CASSQVMGADQPQHF. For the CDR3, the DNA is TGTGCCAGCAGCCAAGTCATGGGGGCAGATCAGCCCCAGCATTTT. The rearrangement links TRBV5-4 to TRBJ1-5; D perhaps matches TRBD1 (6 bases). The CDR3 consists of 15 residues. The germline gives CDR1 SGHNT, CDR2 YYREEE (reference sequence). With 4 bases removed from V and 5 bases from J, the gap between germline ends came to 16 bases.

The chain employs TRBV7-2 and TRBJ2-7, with 7 bases aligning to TRBD2. The CDR3 has 15 amino acids. The germline CDR1 and CDR2 sequences are SGHTA and FQGNSA. The junction had 10 bases not matched to a gene; V was cut back by 5 bases and J by 3 bases. CDR3 residues: CASSPDLAGVYEQYF. The DNA for the CDR3 is TGTGCCAGCAGCCCGGACCTTGCGGGAGTCTACGAGCAGTACTTC.

This clone was picked up many times. The chain joins TRBV18 to TRBJ2-1, with 8 bases identical to TRBD1. This CDR3 has 16 residues. Unmatched junction bases numbered 7, after V lost 5 bases and J lost 1 base. Germline CDR1 KGHSH, CDR2 LQKENI. This CDR3 reads CASSVGQDASYNEQFF. For the CDR3, the DNA is TGTGCCAGCTCAGTGGGACAGGACGCATCCTACAATGAGCAGTTCTTC.

The rearrangement joins TRBV30 to TRBJ2-7, with TRBD1 matching over 10 bases. Unmatched junction bases numbered 3, after V lost 2 bases and J lost 2 bases. This CDR3 has 14 residues. CDR1 GTSNPN and CDR2 SVGIG come from the germline V gene (reference sequence). The CDR3, as DNA: TGTGCCTGGAGTTACGGGACAGGGGCCTACGAGCAGTACTTC. It yields the protein CAWSYGTGAYEQYF.

This clone was detected ten times or more. V and J are TRBV6-1 and TRBJ2-7, with D possibly being TRBD1 (5 bases). From germline, CDR1 is MNHNS and CDR2 SASEGT. Trimming removed 1 base from V and 1 base from J, with 8 bases in between. The CDR3 is made up of 14 amino acids. Written as DNA, the CDR3 is TGTGCCAGCAGTGAAGGGGGCGATTCCTACGAGCAGTACTTC. This sequence encodes CASSEGGDSYEQYF.

This clone was recorded a few times. This chain links TRBV27 with TRBJ2-7; 8 bases map to TRBD2. V lost 5 bases, J lost 2 bases, and 11 bases stayed unmatched. CDR3 size: 16 residues. Per germline, CDR1 MNHEY and CDR2 SMNVEV (reference sequence). The CDR3 nucleotides read TGTGCCAGCAGTCCCTCCTATAGCGGGGTCGCCTACGAGCAGTACTTC. As protein: CASSPSYSGVAYEQYF.

As to this clone: With only one base between it and a far larger clone, this is likely a read error. The chain employs TRBV30 and TRBJ1-6; 9 bases line up with TRBD1. The CDR3 length is 13 residues. Germline values: CDR1 GTSNPN, CDR2 SVGIG (reference sequence). This CDR3 is CAWSEDRGSPLRF. For the CDR3, the DNA is TGTGCCTGGAGTGAGGACAGGGGTTCACCCCTCCGCTTT.

V is TRBV29-1 and J is TRBJ2-1; 7 bases agree with TRBD1. Germline trimming cut 4 bases from V and 0 bases from J; bases unmatched to any gene: 6. The CDR3 is made up of 15 amino acids. Germline V lookup: CDR1 SQVTM, CDR2 ANQGSEA. CDR3 amino acids: CSVGGGRSSYNEQFF. The DNA of the CDR3 is TGCAGCGTTGGAGGGGGCCGAAGCTCCTACAATGAGCAGTTCTTC.

V is TRBV2 and J is TRBJ1-1; D not resolved. CDR1 is SNHLY, CDR2 FYNNEI, per germline. This CDR3 is 14 amino acids long. Trimming cost V 4 bases and J 4 bases, with 13 bases left between them. The CDR3 nucleotides are TGTGCCAGCAGTGCTGAGGGAATCGGCACTGAAGCTTTCTTT. This translates into CASSAEGIGTEAFF.

This clone was detected only once. This rearrangement joins TRBV5-1 to TRBJ2-4; 7 bases are shared with TRBD1. CDR1 SGHRS and CDR2 YFSETQ come from the germline V gene. The CDR3 extends over 16 amino acids. V lost 4 bases, J lost 3 bases, and 10 bases stayed unmatched. This CDR3 reads CASSDRVGRDKNIQYF. Written as DNA, the CDR3 is TGCGCCAGCAGCGACAGGGTTGGCCGGGACAAAAACATTCAGTACTTC.

The chain employs TRBV11-3 and TRBJ2-1; the match to TRBD2 covers 9 bases. The CDR3 length is 17 residues. Germline V gene lookup returns CDR1 SGHNT and CDR2 YENEEA. The V segment lost 1 base and the J segment 4 bases; nucleotides outside the gene matches: 8. The CDR3 region is CASSLGPAGGQYNEQFF. The CDR3 bases are TGTGCCAGCAGCTTAGGCCCAGCGGGAGGTCAATACAATGAGCAGTTCTTC.

The rearrangement joins TRBV19 to TRBJ2-3; a weak D match, TRBD1 (5 bases). V was clipped by 3 bases and J by 5 bases, with 15 bases between them. The length of the CDR3 is 15 residues. CDR1 is LNHDA and CDR2 is SQIVND in the germline V gene (reference sequence). The CDR3 nucleotides read TGTGCCAGTAGTATCGCAGGGATGGTAGTAGATACGCAGTATTTT. Translated, it gives CASSIAGMVVDTQYF.

The rearrangement links TRBV11-2 to TRBJ1-1; D is uncertain. CDR1 and CDR2 from the germline V gene are SGHAT and FQNNGV. V gave up 0 bases and J gave up 8 bases, with 10 bases separating them. This CDR3 has 13 amino acids. CDR3 sequence: CASSLDREGEAFF. CDR3 DNA: TGTGCCAGCAGCTTAGATCGGGAAGGCGAAGCTTTCTTT. Together with reference TRBV11-2 and TRBJ1-1, the CDR3 gives the full variable domain: EAGVAQSPRYKIIEKRQSVAFWCNPISGHATLYWYQQILGQGPKLLIQFQNNGVVDDSQLPKDRFSAERLKGVDSTLKIQPAKLEDSAVYLCASSLDREGEAFFGQGTRLTVV.

The rearrangement uses TRBV28 and TRBJ2-5; TRBD2 agrees at 14 bases. Trimming at V came to 10 bases and at J to 5 bases, leaving 18 bases not matched to a gene. This CDR3 region has 18 residues. Germline V gene lookup returns CDR1 MDHEN and CDR2 SYDVKM. CDR3 DNA sequence: TGTGCCACACTAGGGGACACCGGGACTAGCGGGAGTTGGGAGACCCAGTACTTC. Translating it yields CATLGDTGTSGSWETQYF.

Points on this clone: This likely traces to a read error, being one base from a far larger clone. This chain joins TRBV28 and TRBJ1-1, with D unresolved. The CDR3 loop spans 15 amino acids. Trimming cost V 2 bases and J 4 bases, with 14 bases left between them. Germline assignment: CDR1 MDHEN and CDR2 SYDVKM. The CDR3 here is CASSLRFDGFTEAFF. As DNA, the CDR3 is TGTGCCAGCAGTTTACGGTTCGACGGATTCACTGAAGCTTTCTTT.

The chain has TRBV6-1 and TRBJ2-5, with 10 bases identical to TRBD1. V lost 0 bases, J lost 4 bases, and 2 bases stayed unmatched. The CDR3 spans 15 residues. Germline V gene lookup returns CDR1 MNHNS and CDR2 SASEGT. The CDR3 DNA follows: TGTGCCAGCAGTGAAGCCAGGACAGGGGGAGAGACCCAGTACTTC. This translates into CASSEARTGGETQYF.

Remarks on this clone: Other nucleotide sequences from this sample produce the same CDR3. V usage is TRBV30 and J usage is TRBJ1-5, with unresolved D. The CDR3 is made up of 15 amino acids. V was shortened by 0 bases and J by 2 bases, with 11 bases between the two germline ends. Germline V lookup: CDR1 GTSNPN, CDR2 SVGIG (reference sequence). CDR3 DNA sequence: TGTGCCTGGAGTGTACGGGCAGGTGGCAATCAGCCCCAGCATTTT. Its translation is CAWSVRAGGNQPQHF.

This clone was found a few times. V usage is TRBV7-9 and J usage is TRBJ2-4; tentatively, D is TRBD1 or TRBD2 (6 bases each). With 1 base removed from V and 9 bases from J, the gap between germline ends came to 16 bases. CDR3 length equals 15 residues. Germline CDR1 reads SEHNR; CDR2 reads FQNEAQ (reference sequence). Here the CDR3 reads CASSLGLTEGGIQYF. The CDR3 DNA reads TGTGCCAGCAGCTTAGGACTAACAGAGGGGGGCATTCAGTACTTC. Full variable domain (outside the CDR3, taken from reference TRBV7-9 and TRBJ2-4): DTGVSQNPRHKITKRGQNVTFRCDPISEHNRLYWYRQTLGQGPEFLTYFQNEAQLEKSRLLSDRFSAERPKGSFSTLEIQRTEQGDSAMYLCASSLGLTEGGIQYFGAGTRLSVL.